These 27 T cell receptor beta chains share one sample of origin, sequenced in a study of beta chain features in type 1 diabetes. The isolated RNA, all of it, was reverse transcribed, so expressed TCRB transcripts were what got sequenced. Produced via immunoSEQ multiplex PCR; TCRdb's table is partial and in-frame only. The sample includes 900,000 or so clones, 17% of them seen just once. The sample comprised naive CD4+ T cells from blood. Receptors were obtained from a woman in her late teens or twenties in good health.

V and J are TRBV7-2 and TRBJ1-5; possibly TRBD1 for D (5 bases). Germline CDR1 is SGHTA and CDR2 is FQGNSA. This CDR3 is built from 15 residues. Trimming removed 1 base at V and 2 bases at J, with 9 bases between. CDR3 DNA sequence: TGTGCCAGCAGCTTAGTAGGCAGGGGCAATCAGCCCCAGCATTTT. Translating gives CASSLVGRGNQPQHF.

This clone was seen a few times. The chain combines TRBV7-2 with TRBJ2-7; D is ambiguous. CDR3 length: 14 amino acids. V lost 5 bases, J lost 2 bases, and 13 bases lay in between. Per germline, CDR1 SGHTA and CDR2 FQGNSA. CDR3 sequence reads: CASSQMHGPYEQYF. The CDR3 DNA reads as TGTGCCAGCAGCCAGATGCATGGCCCCTACGAGCAGTACTTC.

CDR3 in amino acids: CASNDRQNNYGYTF. For the CDR3, the DNA is TGTGCCAGCAACGACCGACAGAATAACTATGGCTACACCTTC. This sequence joins TRBV5-8 and TRBJ1-2, with D possibly being TRBD1 (5 bases). This CDR3 spans 14 amino acids. Germline CDR1 is SGHTS and CDR2 is YDEGEE. V dropped 6 bases and J dropped 1 base, with 13 bases sitting between them.

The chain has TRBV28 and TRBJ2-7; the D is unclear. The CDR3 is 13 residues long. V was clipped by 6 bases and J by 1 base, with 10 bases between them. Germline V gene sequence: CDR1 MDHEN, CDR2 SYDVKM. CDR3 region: CASSDPSSYEQYF. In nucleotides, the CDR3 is TGTGCCAGCAGCGATCCCTCTTCCTACGAGCAGTACTTC.

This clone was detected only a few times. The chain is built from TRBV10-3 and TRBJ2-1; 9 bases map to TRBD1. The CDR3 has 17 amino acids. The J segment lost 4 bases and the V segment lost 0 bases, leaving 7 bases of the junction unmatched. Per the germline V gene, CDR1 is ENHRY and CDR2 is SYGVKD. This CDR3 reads CAISESDRGTGYNEQFF. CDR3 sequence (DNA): TGTGCCATCAGTGAGTCTGACAGGGGGACAGGGTACAATGAGCAGTTCTTC.

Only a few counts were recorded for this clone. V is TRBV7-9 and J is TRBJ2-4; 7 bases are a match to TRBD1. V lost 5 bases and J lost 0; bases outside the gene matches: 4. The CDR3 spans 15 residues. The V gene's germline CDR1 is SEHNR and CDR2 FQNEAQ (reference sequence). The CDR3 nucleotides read TGTGCCAGCAGCAGGGACAGCCTAGCCAAAAACATTCAGTACTTC. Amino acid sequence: CASSRDSLAKNIQYF.

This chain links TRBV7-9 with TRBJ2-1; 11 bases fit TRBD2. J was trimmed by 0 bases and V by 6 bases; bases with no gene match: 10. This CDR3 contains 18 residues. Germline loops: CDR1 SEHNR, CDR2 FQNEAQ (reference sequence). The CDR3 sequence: CASSYGTSGKSSYNEQFF. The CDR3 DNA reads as TGTGCCAGCAGTTACGGGACTAGCGGAAAGAGCTCCTACAATGAGCAGTTCTTC.

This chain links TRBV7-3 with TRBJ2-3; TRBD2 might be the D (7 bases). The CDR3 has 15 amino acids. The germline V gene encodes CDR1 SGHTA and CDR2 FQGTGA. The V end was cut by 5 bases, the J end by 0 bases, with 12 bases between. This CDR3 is CASSRSGTSTDTQYF. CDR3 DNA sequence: TGTGCCAGCAGCCGCAGCGGGACAAGCACAGATACGCAGTATTTT.

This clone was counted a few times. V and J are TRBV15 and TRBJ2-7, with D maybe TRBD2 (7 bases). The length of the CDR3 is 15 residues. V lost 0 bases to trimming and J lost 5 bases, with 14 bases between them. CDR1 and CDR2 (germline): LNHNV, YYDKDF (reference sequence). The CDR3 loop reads CATSRDGGARNEQYF. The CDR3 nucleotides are TGTGCCACCAGCAGAGATGGGGGGGCGAGGAACGAGCAGTACTTC.

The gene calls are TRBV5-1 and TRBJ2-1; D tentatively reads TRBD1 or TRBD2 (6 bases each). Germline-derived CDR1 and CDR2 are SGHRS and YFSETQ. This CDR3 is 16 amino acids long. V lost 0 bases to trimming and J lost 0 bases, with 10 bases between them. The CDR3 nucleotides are TGCGCCAGCAGCTTGGGGAGGGGGAGCTCCTACAATGAGCAGTTCTTC. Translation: CASSLGRGSSYNEQFF. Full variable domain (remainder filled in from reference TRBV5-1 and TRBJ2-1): KAGVTQTPRYLIKTRGQQVTLSCSPISGHRSVSWYQQTPGQGLQFLFEYFSETQRNKGNFPGRFSGRQFSNSRSEMNVSTLELGDSALYLCASSLGRGSSYNEQFFGPGTRLTVL.

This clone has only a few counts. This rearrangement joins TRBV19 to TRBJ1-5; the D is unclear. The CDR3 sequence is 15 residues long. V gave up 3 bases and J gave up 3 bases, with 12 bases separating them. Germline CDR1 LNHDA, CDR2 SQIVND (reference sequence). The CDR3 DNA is TGTGCCAGTAGTATCGGGATTTGGGCCAATCAGCCCCAGCATTTT. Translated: CASSIGIWANQPQHF.

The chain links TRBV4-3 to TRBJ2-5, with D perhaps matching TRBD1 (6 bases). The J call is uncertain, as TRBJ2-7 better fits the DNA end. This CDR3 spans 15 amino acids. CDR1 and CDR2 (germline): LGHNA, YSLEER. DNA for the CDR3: TGCGCCAGCAGCCAAGGGCAGGGGAGCTCCTACGAGCAGTACTTC. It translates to CASSQGQGSSYEQYF.

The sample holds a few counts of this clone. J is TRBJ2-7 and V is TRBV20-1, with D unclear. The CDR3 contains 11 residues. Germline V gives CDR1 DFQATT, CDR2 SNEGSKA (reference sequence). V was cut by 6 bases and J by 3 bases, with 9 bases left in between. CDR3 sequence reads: CSAPISYEQYF. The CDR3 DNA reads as TGCAGTGCCCCGATTAGCTACGAGCAGTACTTC.

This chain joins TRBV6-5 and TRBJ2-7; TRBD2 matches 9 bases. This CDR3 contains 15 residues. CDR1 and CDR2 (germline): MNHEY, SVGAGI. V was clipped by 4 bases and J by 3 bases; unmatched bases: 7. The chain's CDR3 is CASSFRLAAGYEQYF. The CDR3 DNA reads TGTGCCAGCAGTTTCCGACTAGCGGCTGGCTACGAGCAGTACTTC.

The CDR3: CASSGEAVIRANQPQHF. In DNA, the CDR3 is TGTGCCAGCAGTGGCGAGGCAGTCATTAGGGCCAATCAGCCCCAGCATTTT. The rearrangement links TRBV6-1 to TRBJ1-5; D is unclear. The V end was cut by 4 bases, the J end by 3 bases, with 19 bases between. The CDR3 extends over 17 amino acids. Germline CDR1 reads MNHNS; CDR2 reads SASEGT.

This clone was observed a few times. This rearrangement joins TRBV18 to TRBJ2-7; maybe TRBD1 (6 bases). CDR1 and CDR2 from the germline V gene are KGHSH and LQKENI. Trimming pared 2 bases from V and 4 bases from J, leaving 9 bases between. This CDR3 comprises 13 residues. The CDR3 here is CASSPVDRYEQYF. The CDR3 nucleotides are TGTGCCAGCTCACCAGTTGACAGGTACGAGCAGTACTTC. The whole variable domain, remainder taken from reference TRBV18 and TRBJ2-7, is NAGVMQNPRHLVRRRGQEARLRCSPMKGHSHVYWYRQLPEEGLKFMVYLQKENIIDESGMPKERFSAEFPKEGPSILRIQQVVRGDSAAYFCASSPVDRYEQYFGPGTRLTVT.

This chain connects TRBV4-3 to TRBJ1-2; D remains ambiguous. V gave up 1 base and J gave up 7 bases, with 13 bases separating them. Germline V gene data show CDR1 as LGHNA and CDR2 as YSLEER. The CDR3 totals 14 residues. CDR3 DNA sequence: TGCGCCAGCAGCCAAGGAGGCCTACTTGGTGGCTACACCTTC. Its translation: CASSQGGLLGGYTF.

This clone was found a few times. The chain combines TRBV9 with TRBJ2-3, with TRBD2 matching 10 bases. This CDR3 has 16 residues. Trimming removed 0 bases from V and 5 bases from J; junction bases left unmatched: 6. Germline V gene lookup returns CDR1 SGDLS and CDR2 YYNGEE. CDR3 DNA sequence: TGTGCCAGCAGCGTAGTAGGGCTAGCGGGAGAAGATACGCAGTATTTT. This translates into CASSVVGLAGEDTQYF.

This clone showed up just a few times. CDR3 region: CASSQVPGQGTNEQFF. In DNA form, the CDR3 reads TGTGCCAGCAGCCAGGTTCCGGGACAGGGTACCAATGAGCAGTTCTTC. The rearrangement links TRBV7-9 to TRBJ2-1; TRBD1 aligns across 9 bases. After removal of 5 bases from V and 6 bases from J, the junction contained 11 bases not matched to a gene. The CDR3 is made up of 16 amino acids. CDR1 SEHNR and CDR2 FQNEAQ come from the germline V gene (reference sequence).

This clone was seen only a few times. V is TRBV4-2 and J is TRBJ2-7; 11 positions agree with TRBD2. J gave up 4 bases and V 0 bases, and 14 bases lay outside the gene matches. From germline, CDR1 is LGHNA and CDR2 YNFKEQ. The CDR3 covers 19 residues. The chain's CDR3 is CASSQDVGLAGGPPYEQYF. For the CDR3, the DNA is TGTGCCAGCAGCCAAGATGTCGGGCTAGCGGGAGGTCCCCCATACGAGCAGTACTTC.

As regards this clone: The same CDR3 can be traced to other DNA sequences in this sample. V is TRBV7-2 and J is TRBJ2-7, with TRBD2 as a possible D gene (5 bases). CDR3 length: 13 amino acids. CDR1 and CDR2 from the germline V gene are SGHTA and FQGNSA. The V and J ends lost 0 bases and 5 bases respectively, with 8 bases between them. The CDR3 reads CASSLASGDEQYF. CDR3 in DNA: TGTGCCAGCAGCTTAGCTTCCGGGGACGAGCAGTACTTC.

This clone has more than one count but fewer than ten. The CDR3 region is CASSTRQGVGANVLTF. The CDR3 DNA sequence: TGTGCCAGTAGTACCCGTCAGGGGGTCGGGGCCAACGTCCTGACTTTC. This chain uses TRBV19 with TRBJ2-6; 7 bases align to TRBD1. The V segment lost 4 bases and the J segment 4 bases; nucleotides outside the gene matches: 7. There are 16 residues in the CDR3. Per germline, CDR1 LNHDA and CDR2 SQIVND (reference sequence).

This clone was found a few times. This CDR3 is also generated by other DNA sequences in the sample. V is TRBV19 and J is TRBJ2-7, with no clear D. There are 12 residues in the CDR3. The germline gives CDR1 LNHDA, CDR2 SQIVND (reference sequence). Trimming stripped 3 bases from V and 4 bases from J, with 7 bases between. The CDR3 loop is CASSIPPYEQYF. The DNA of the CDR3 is TGTGCCAGTAGTATCCCACCTTACGAGCAGTACTTC. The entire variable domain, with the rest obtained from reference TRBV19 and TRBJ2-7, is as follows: DGGITQSPKYLFRKEGQNVTLSCEQNLNHDAMYWYRQDPGQGLRLIYYSQIVNDFQKGDIAEGYSVSREKKESFPLTVTSAQKNPTAFYLCASSIPPYEQYFGPGTRLTVT.

The DNA of the CDR3 is TGCGCCAGCAGCTTGATTCCCGCGGAGACCCAGTACTTC. This encodes CASSLIPAETQYF. The rearrangement uses TRBV5-1 and TRBJ2-5, with D hard to call. Germline V gene lookup returns CDR1 SGHRS and CDR2 YFSETQ. There are 13 residues in the CDR3. With 1 base removed from V and 5 bases from J, the gap between germline ends came to 9 bases.

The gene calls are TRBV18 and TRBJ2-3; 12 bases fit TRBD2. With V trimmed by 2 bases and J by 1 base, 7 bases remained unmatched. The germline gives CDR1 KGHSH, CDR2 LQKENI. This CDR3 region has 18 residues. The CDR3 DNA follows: TGTGCCAGCTCACCAGGACTAGCGGGAAGAGTTGGCACAGATACGCAGTATTTT. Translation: CASSPGLAGRVGTDTQYF.

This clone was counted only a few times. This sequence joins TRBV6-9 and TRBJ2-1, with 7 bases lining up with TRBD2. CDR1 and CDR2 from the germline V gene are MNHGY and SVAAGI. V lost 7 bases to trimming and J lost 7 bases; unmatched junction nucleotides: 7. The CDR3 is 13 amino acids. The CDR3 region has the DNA TGTGCCAGCATTGGGAGAGCGGGGAATGAGCAGTTCTTC. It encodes CASIGRAGNEQFF.

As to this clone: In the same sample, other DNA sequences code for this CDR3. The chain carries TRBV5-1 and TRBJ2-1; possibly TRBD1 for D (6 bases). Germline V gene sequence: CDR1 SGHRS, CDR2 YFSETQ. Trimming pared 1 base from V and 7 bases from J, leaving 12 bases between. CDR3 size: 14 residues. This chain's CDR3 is CASSLLAGTNEQFF. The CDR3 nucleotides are TGCGCCAGCAGCTTGCTTGCAGGGACAAATGAGCAGTTCTTC.